Listed here are 27 T cell receptor beta chains from one sample, sequenced in a study of shared clonotypes between healthy human individuals. TCRdb keeps only in-frame clones here, not all; method: immunoSEQ multiplex PCR. Among 400,000 to 600,000 clones listed, about 85% were seen once. Source material: PBMCs. The receptor source for this set is a woman between 40 and 50 years old in good health. Some clones in this sample may be carry-over from other donors' samples.

The chain employs TRBV27 and TRBJ2-1, with D possibly being TRBD2 (6 bases). Trimming cost V 8 bases and J 5 bases, with 19 bases left between them. This CDR3 comprises 15 residues. Per the germline V gene, CDR1 is MNHEY and CDR2 is SMNVEV (reference sequence). For the CDR3, the DNA is TGTGCCAGCCCTTTCTCGACCTCGGGGGACAATGAGCAGTTCTTC. This codes for CASPFSTSGDNEQFF.

The chain uses TRBV15 and TRBJ1-2; tentatively, D is TRBD1 (6 bases). The CDR3 has 15 residues. V was shortened by 1 base and J by 4 bases, with 13 bases between the two germline ends. The V gene's germline CDR1 is LNHNV and CDR2 YYDKDF (reference sequence). As DNA, the CDR3 is TGTGCCACCAGCAGAGGAGGCAGGGGAATCTATGGCTACACCTTC. Its protein is CATSRGGRGIYGYTF.

This clone was found a few times. This chain joins TRBV6-5 and TRBJ2-1; 9 bases line up with TRBD2. CDR3 length equals 15 residues. Germline CDR1 and CDR2: MNHEY and SVGAGI. V shed 0 bases, J shed 7 bases, and the junction held 4 bases outside the gene matches. DNA of the CDR3: TGTGCCAGCAGTTACTCTAGCGGGAGTGAAAATGAGCAGTTCTTC. Translated, it gives CASSYSSGSENEQFF.

The CDR3 DNA sequence: TGTGCCAGTAGTACACAGACTAATGAAAAACTGTTTTTT. Its protein is CASSTQTNEKLFF. V is TRBV6-5 and J is TRBJ1-4; D gene unclear. Trimming took 9 bases from V and 2 from J, leaving 10 bases between them. CDR3 size: 13 residues. Germline lookup yields CDR1 MNHEY and CDR2 SVGAGI.

The V gene is TRBV13, the J gene TRBJ2-5; D uncertain. The V end was cut by 4 bases, the J end by 7 bases, with 10 bases between. Per germline, CDR1 PRHDT and CDR2 FYEKMQ (reference sequence). The CDR3 covers 12 residues. CDR3: CASSSRLGTQYF. The DNA of the CDR3 is TGTGCCAGCAGCTCTCGACTGGGGACCCAGTACTTC. The full variable domain, in which reference TRBV13 and TRBJ2-5 provide the parts outside the CDR3, is AAGVIQSPRHLIKEKRETATLKCYPIPRHDTVYWYQQGPGQDPQFLISFYEKMQSDKGSIPDRFSAQQFSDYHSELNMSSLELGDSALYFCASSSRLGTQYFGPGTRLLVL.

Turning to this clone: The junction departs from the called germline gene at one end, perhaps through a read error. V usage is TRBV5-1 and J usage is TRBJ1-1; D is possibly TRBD1 (5 bases). The CDR3 is made up of 15 amino acids. CDR1 is SGHRS, CDR2 YFSETQ, per germline. Here the CDR3 reads CASSVSGTANAEAFF. The CDR3 DNA sequence: TGCGCCAGCAGCGTGAGCGGGACGGCGAACGCTGAAGCTTTCTTT.

The chain uses TRBV28 and TRBJ2-2, with D possibly being TRBD1 or TRBD2 (7 bases each). The CDR3 has 15 residues. In germline, CDR1 is MDHEN, CDR2 SYDVKM. The ends were cut back, 6 bases at V and 7 bases at J, with 18 bases in the middle. The CDR3 spells CASSGRRGLIGELFF. CDR3 nucleotide sequence: TGTGCCAGCAGCGGGAGGAGGGGGCTCATCGGGGAGCTGTTTTTT.

The gene calls are TRBV18 and TRBJ1-2; possibly TRBD1 for D (5 bases). The CDR3 totals 14 residues. CDR1 KGHSH and CDR2 LQKENI come from the germline V gene. V shed 3 bases and J shed 8 bases, with 16 bases lying between them. The CDR3 spells CASSPPSRPGGYTF. The CDR3 region has the DNA TGTGCCAGCTCACCCCCTTCAAGGCCAGGGGGCTACACCTTC.

The genes are TRBV5-1 and TRBJ2-3; 12 bases map to TRBD2. This CDR3 is 15 amino acids long. The germline CDR1 and CDR2 sequences are SGHRS and YFSETQ. The V segment lost 4 bases and the J segment 5 bases; nucleotides outside the gene matches: 5. The DNA for the CDR3 is TGCGCCAGCAGCCTAGCGGGAGGGCCAGTAGATACGCAGTATTTT. Protein product: CASSLAGGPVDTQYF. The full variable domain, in which reference TRBV5-1 and TRBJ2-3 provide the parts outside the CDR3, is KAGVTQTPRYLIKTRGQQVTLSCSPISGHRSVSWYQQTPGQGLQFLFEYFSETQRNKGNFPGRFSGRQFSNSRSEMNVSTLELGDSALYLCASSLAGGPVDTQYFGPGTRLTVL.

This chain connects TRBV5-4 to TRBJ2-7, with a tentative D call TRBD2 (6 bases). V lost 4 bases, J lost 2 bases, and 13 bases lay in between. The germline V gene has CDR1 SGHNT and CDR2 YYREEE (reference sequence). The CDR3 totals 14 residues. CDR3 nucleotide sequence: TGTGCCAGCAGCCGCGGGACGGCCACCTACGAGCAGTACTTC. Protein product: CASSRGTATYEQYF.

On this clone itself: Being one base from a much bigger clone, this may be a read error. The V gene is TRBV30, the J gene TRBJ1-1; D is perhaps TRBD1 (5 bases). The length of the CDR3 is 13 residues. Looked up from germline, CDR1 is GTSNPN and CDR2 is SVGIG (reference sequence). CDR3 nucleotides: TGTGCCTGGAGTATAGACAGTGGGACTGAATCTTTCTTT. It codes for CAWSIDSGTESFF.

This clone was observed a single time. V is TRBV28 and J is TRBJ2-7; no clear D gene. There are 13 residues in the CDR3. Between the trimmed V and J ends, which lost 3 bases and 2 bases, there was a span of 8 bases. Germline V CDR1 and CDR2: MDHEN, SYDVKM. In nucleotides, the CDR3 is TGTGCCAGCAGTTTCGTTACAGCCTACGAGCAGTACTTC. This sequence encodes CASSFVTAYEQYF.

V usage is TRBV4-1 and J usage is TRBJ2-5; D possibly corresponds to TRBD2 (6 bases). The CDR3 has 14 amino acids. Trimming left V 2 bases short and J 3 bases short, with 10 bases between. Germline-derived CDR1 and CDR2 are MGHRA and YSYEKL. Written as DNA, the CDR3 is TGCGCCAGCAGCCAAACGGGACTCAAAGAGACCCAGTACTTC. Translation gives CASSQTGLKETQYF.

CDR3 sequence: CASTDTLQTNEQFF. The CDR3 DNA follows: TGCGCCAGCACCGACACACTGCAAACCAATGAGCAGTTCTTC. V and J are TRBV5-1 and TRBJ2-1; D ambiguous. Per germline, CDR1 SGHRS and CDR2 YFSETQ. The CDR3 is 14 amino acids. Deletions cut 6 bases from V and 6 bases from J, with 16 bases between.

V is TRBV10-3 and J is TRBJ1-2; TRBD1 is a possible D gene (6 bases). Germline V lookup: CDR1 ENHRY, CDR2 SYGVKD. The length of the CDR3 is 13 residues. The ends were cut back, 7 bases at V and 5 bases at J, with 14 bases in the middle. The CDR3 reads CAITKDSEYGYTF. In nucleotides, the CDR3 is TGTGCCATCACTAAGGACAGCGAGTATGGCTACACCTTC.

This chain links TRBV7-9 with TRBJ2-5; the match to TRBD2 covers 14 bases. The CDR3 length is 15 residues. CDR1 and CDR2 (germline): SEHNR, FQNEAQ (reference sequence). V trimming: 5 bases; J trimming: 5 bases; junction bases outside the gene matches: 4. CDR3 amino acids: CASSRLAGGGETQYF. The CDR3 bases are TGTGCCAGCAGCCGACTAGCGGGAGGGGGGGAGACCCAGTACTTC.

The rearrangement joins TRBV29-1 to TRBJ2-5; 12 bases align to TRBD2. This CDR3 is 14 amino acids long. Germline CDR1 and CDR2: SQVTM and ANQGSEA. V lost 5 bases, J lost 5 bases, and 6 bases stayed unmatched. The CDR3 DNA follows: TGCAGCGTTCGGGGACTAGCGGGCGGGGAGACCCAGTACTTC. Its translation: CSVRGLAGGETQYF.

The sample holds a few counts of this clone. This chain links TRBV10-1 with TRBJ1-5; D is perhaps TRBD1 (5 bases). The CDR3 has 13 amino acids. Trimming removed 3 bases from V and 10 bases from J, with 13 bases in between. The V gene's germline CDR1 is WNHNN and CDR2 SYGVQD (reference sequence). The CDR3 DNA reads as TGCGCCAGCAGTGAACAAAGGGGTGACCCCCAGCATTTT. This translates into CASSEQRGDPQHF.

The genes are TRBV18 and TRBJ2-7; D may correspond to TRBD1 or TRBD2 (6 bases each). The germline V gene encodes CDR1 KGHSH and CDR2 LQKENI. Trimming shortened V by 4 bases and J by 3 bases, and 28 bases separated the two germline ends. The CDR3 covers 19 residues. CDR3 nucleotides: TGTGCCAGCTCACTGGGGGGCCTTGTCAGCTTGGGAGAACGCTACGAGCAGTACTTC. It is translated as CASSLGGLVSLGERYEQYF.

V usage is TRBV6-6 and J usage is TRBJ1-6; weak D call: TRBD1 (5 bases). Trimming removed 6 bases at V and 7 bases at J, with 13 bases between. The CDR3 spans 14 residues. The V gene's germline CDR1 is MNHNY and CDR2 SVGAGI (reference sequence). The CDR3 loop is CASSSGAGNSPLHF. The CDR3 bases are TGTGCCAGCAGCTCCGGGGCTGGCAATTCACCCCTCCACTTT.

The V call is TRBV6-1, the J call TRBJ2-7; TRBD2 aligns across 13 bases. Germline CDR1 MNHNS, CDR2 SASEGT. Germline trimming cut 0 bases from V and 5 bases from J; bases unmatched to any gene: 4. The CDR3 consists of 16 residues. The CDR3 sequence is CASSEAGLAGVNEQYF. In nucleotides, the CDR3 is TGTGCCAGCAGTGAAGCTGGACTAGCGGGAGTGAACGAGCAGTACTTC.

This chain uses TRBV29-1 with TRBJ2-2; D gene uncertain. The CDR3 consists of 15 residues. Looked up from germline, CDR1 is SQVTM and CDR2 is ANQGSEA. V lost 3 bases and J 5 bases, leaving 16 bases between the germline ends. CDR3: CSVEPGSGGTGELFF. The CDR3, as DNA: TGCAGCGTTGAGCCCGGGTCAGGTGGTACCGGGGAGCTGTTTTTT.

This clone was counted once. This chain uses TRBV6-5 with TRBJ2-3, with 11 bases lining up with TRBD1. V was pared by 5 bases and J by 9 bases, with 7 bases of the junction left unmatched. The CDR3 has 14 amino acids. Germline CDR1 MNHEY, CDR2 SVGAGI. The CDR3 DNA sequence: TGTGCCAGCAGTCCCGGGACAGGGGGTAGGACGCAGTATTTT. Protein: CASSPGTGGRTQYF.

The V call is TRBV28, the J call TRBJ2-1; 9 bases are a match to TRBD2. V lost 5 bases to trimming and J lost 8 bases; unmatched junction nucleotides: 13. Per germline, CDR1 MDHEN and CDR2 SYDVKM. CDR3 length: 16 residues. The CDR3 is CASSERAGGVYYEQFF. The CDR3 region has the DNA TGTGCCAGCAGTGAAAGAGCGGGAGGTGTGTACTATGAGCAGTTCTTC.

The genes are TRBV7-3 and TRBJ2-6; either TRBD1 or TRBD2 may fit D (6 bases each). The germline gives CDR1 SGHTA, CDR2 FQGTGA. Trimming removed 0 bases at V and 4 bases at J, with 10 bases between. The CDR3 consists of 16 residues. The CDR3 DNA reads TGTGCCAGCAGCTTAACGGGGGGCCCCGGGGCCAACGTCCTGACTTTC. Protein sequence: CASSLTGGPGANVLTF. Supplemented by reference TRBV7-3 and TRBJ2-6, the full variable domain reads GAGVSQTPSNKVTEKGKYVELRCDPISGHTALYWYRQSLGQGPEFLIYFQGTGAADDSGLPNDRFFAVRPEGSVSTLKIQRTERGDSAVYLCASSLTGGPGANVLTFGAGSRLTVL.

This chain joins TRBV21-1 and TRBJ2-7. TRBV21-1 is tagged as a pseudogene. The CDR3 has 17 residues. For the CDR3, the DNA is TGTGCCAGCAGCAAAAAACCCCGGGCATCGATTACCTACGAGCAGTACTTC. The encoded protein is CASSKKPRASITYEQYF.

This rearrangement joins TRBV5-1 to TRBJ2-2; 12 nucleotides line up with TRBD2. With V trimmed by 4 bases and J by 7 bases, 11 bases remained unmatched. Germline CDR1 reads SGHRS; CDR2 reads YFSETQ. The CDR3 runs to 17 residues. The CDR3 protein is CASSNLLAGGPDGELFF. In DNA form, the CDR3 reads TGCGCCAGCAGCAACCTCCTAGCGGGAGGGCCGGACGGGGAGCTGTTTTTT.